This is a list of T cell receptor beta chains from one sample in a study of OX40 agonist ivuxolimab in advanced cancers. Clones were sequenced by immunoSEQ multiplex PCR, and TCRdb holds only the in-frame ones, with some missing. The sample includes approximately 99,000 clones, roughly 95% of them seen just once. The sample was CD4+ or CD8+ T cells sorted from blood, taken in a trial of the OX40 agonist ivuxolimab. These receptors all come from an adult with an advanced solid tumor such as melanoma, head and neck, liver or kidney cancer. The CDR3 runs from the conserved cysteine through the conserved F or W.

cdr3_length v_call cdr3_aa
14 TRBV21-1 CASSKRTGQTEAFF
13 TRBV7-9 CASSPKTGNTIYF
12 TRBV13 CASSFAPGGYTF
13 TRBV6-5 CASSYSSDYGYTF
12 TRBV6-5 CASTTGSTEAFF
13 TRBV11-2 CASSLLGDTEAFF
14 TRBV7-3 CASSLDGTTDTQYF
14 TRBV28 CASTEDRANYGYTF
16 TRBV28 CASSPQGPTANEKLFF
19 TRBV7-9 CASSPSLPGQTKLGNTIYF
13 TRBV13 CASSLGRGNGYTF
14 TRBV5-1 CASSLFPGANVLTF
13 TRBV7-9 CASSVSDNEKLFF
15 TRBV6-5 CASTQGSGIGNTIYF
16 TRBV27 CASSFLLDEGRGGYTF
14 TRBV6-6 CASSYSGRAGEQYF
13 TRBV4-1 CASSQTGNYGYTF
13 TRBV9 CASTIQGNYGYTF
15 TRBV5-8 CASSRGPGTDQPQHF
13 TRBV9 CASSVGDNYEQYF
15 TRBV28 CASSGTGGWRTEAFF
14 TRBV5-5 CASSFRGLGVEQYF
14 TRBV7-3 CASSLLGEGNTIYF
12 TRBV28 CASSPGTTEAFF
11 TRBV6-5 CASTATNEQFF
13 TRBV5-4 CASSSGTAATQYF
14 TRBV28 CASSLVDRYNEQFF
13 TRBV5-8 CASSSPPGHEQFF
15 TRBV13 CASSSRAGAGNEQFF
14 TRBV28 CASSGWGSGNTIYF
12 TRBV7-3 CASSLDGTEAFF
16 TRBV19 CASSIAGSAYNSPLHF
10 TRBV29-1 CSAYTDTQYF
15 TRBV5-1 CASSFGTSGAYEQYF
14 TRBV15 CATRTGHPSVEQYF
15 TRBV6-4 CASSDRLAGYNEQFF
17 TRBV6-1 CASSEAPGGQVNTEAFF
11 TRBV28 CASSSNEKLFF
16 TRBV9 CASSPREAGAGYEQYF
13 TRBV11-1 CASASVGKNIQYF
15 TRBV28 CASSTHGGSNQPQHF
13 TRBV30 CAWSVQGVQPQHF
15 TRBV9 CASSVEAGLTYGYTF
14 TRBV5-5 CASSLAVGPEGYTF
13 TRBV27 CASRVLGDWELFF
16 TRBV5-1 CASSLPSGAVNNEQFF